This T cell receptor (beta chain) was obtained from a study of blood T cell repertoires in COVID-19. Looking at the study overall: Samples of COVID-19 (acute and convalescent) were obtained from the United States, Italy and Spain. Sample material is recorded as cDNA or gDNA derived from T cells, B-cell-depleted T cells, or PBMCs.

Authors' analysis steps: Amplification of reference gene primers provided the estimated nucleated cell counts. Assay used: immunoSEQ multiplex PCR; TCRdb lists only in-frame clones, some missing. The V and J calls and clone size come from that table; D and trimming were worked out from the DNA. The sample has some 180,000 clones, 90% seen once. Trimming took 0 bases from V and 4 from J, leaving 12 bases between them. Germline V gene data show CDR1 as MGHRA and CDR2 as YSYEKL. The CDR3 has 15 residues. The chain is built from TRBV4-1 and TRBJ1-1; D might be TRBD1 (6 bases). The sequence was collected from a man in his forties or fifties with acute or convalescent COVID-19. Sequencing used peripheral blood. The CDR3 reads CASSQDGGRVTEAFF. The CDR3 DNA sequence: TGCGCCAGCAGCCAAGACGGGGGGCGCGTCACTGAAGCTTTCTTT.